Described below is a single T cell receptor beta chain sequence and its context. The sample is drawn from a study of T-cell reconstitution after alpha-beta-depleted transplantation in children. TCRbeta library preparation incorporated unique molecular identifiers. Via MiXCR, TCRdb re-called the PCR reads, giving one row per CDR3 protein. Among some 500,000 distinct CDR3 sequences, about 31% were seen once, and the ten largest hold 2% to 3%. J gave up 9 bases and V 5 bases, and 8 bases lay outside the gene matches. This CDR3 contains 14 residues. The sequencing used PBMCs from the stem cell graft donor, collected from the stem cell graft. The source of this sequence is a human donor who donated a stem cell graft to a child with aplastic anemia. The V gene is TRBV12-3 or TRBV12-4, the J gene TRBJ1-5; 9 bases fit TRBD1. The CDR3 is CASSTGQGVGPQHF. In DNA form, the CDR3 reads TGTGCCAGCAGTACGGGACAGGGAGTGGGGCCCCAGCATTTT.